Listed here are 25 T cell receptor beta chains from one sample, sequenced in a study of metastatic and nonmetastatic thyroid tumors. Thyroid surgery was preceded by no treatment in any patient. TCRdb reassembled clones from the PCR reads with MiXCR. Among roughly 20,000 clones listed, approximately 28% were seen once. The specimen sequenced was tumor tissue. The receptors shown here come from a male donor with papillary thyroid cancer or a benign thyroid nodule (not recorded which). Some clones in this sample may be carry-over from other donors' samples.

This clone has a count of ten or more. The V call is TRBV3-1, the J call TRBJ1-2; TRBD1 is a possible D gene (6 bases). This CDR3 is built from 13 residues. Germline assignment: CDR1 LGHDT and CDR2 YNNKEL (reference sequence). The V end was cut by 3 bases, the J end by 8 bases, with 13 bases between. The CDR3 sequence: CASSQTGGGGYTF. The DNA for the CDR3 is TGTGCCAGCAGCCAGACAGGAGGGGGGGGCTACACCTTC. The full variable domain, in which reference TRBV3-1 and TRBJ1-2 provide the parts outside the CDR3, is DTAVSQTPKYLVTQMGNDKSIKCEQNLGHDTMYWYKQDSKKFLKIMFSYNNKELIINETVPNRFSPKSPDKAHLNLHINSLELGDSAVYFCASSQTGGGGYTFGSGTRLTVV.

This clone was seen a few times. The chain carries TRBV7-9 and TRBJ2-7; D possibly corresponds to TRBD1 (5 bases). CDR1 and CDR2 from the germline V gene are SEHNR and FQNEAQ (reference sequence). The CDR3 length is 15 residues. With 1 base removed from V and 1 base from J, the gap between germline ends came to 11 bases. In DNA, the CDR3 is TGTGCCAGCAGCTTAGTCCCCACAGGATCCTACGAGCAGTACTTC. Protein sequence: CASSLVPTGSYEQYF.

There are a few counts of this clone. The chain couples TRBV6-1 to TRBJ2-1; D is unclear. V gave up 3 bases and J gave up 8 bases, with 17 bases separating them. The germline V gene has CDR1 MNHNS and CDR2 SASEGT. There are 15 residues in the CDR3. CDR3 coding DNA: TGTGCCAGCAGTGAGAGACCTGACGAAACCGATGAGCAGTTCTTC. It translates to CASSERPDETDEQFF.

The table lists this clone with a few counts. CDR3 sequence: CASSSDRDSNQPQHF. CDR3 sequence (DNA): TGTGCCAGCAGCTCGGACAGGGATAGCAATCAGCCCCAGCATTTT. The V gene is TRBV6-4, the J gene TRBJ1-5; 8 positions match TRBD1. CDR1 MRHNA and CDR2 SNTAGT come from the germline V gene. There are 15 residues in the CDR3. J lost 0 bases, V lost 6 bases, and 4 bases had no gene match.

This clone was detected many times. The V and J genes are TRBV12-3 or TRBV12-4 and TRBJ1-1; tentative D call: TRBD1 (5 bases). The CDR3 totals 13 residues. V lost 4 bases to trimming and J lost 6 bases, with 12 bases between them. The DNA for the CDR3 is TGTGCCAGCAGTTACTCCGACAGACCTGAAGCTTTCTTT. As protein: CASSYSDRPEAFF.

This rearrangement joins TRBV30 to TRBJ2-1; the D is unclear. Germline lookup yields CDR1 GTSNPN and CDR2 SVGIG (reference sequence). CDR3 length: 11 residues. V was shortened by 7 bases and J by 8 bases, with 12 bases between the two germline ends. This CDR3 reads CAYFVLDEQFF. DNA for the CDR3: TGTGCCTACTTCGTCTTGGATGAGCAGTTCTTC.

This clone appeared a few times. The CDR3 protein is CASSQGQGAGYTF. In DNA, the CDR3 is TGTGCCAGCAGCCAAGGACAGGGCGCTGGCTACACCTTC. The V call is TRBV28, the J call TRBJ1-2; 8 nucleotides agree with TRBD1. This CDR3 has 13 amino acids. Germline CDR1 is MDHEN and CDR2 is SYDVKM. V trimming: 6 bases; J trimming: 7 bases; junction bases outside the gene matches: 7.

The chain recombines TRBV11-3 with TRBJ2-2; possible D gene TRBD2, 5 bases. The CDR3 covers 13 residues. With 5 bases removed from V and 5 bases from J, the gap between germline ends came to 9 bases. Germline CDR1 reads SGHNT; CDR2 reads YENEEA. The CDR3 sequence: CASSNRETGELFF. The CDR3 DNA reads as TGTGCCAGCAGCAATAGGGAGACCGGGGAGCTGTTTTTT.

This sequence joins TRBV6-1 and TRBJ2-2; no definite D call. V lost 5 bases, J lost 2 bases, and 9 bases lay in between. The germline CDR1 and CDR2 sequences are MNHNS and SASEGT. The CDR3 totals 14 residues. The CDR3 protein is CASSQQLNTGELFF. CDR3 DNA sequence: TGTGCCAGCAGTCAACAACTAAACACCGGGGAGCTGTTTTTT.

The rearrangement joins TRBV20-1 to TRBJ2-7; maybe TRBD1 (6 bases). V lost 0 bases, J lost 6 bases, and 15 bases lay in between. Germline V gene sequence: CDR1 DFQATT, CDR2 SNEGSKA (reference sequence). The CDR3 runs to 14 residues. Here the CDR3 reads CSAREGGRGSEQYF. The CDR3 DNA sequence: TGCAGTGCTAGAGAGGGTGGCAGGGGATCCGAGCAGTACTTC.

The CDR3 DNA reads as TGTGCCAGCAGTTTTACCTACGAGCAGTACTTC. It translates to CASSFTYEQYF. The chain joins TRBV28 to TRBJ2-7; no clear D gene. The CDR3 has 11 residues. V shed 3 bases and J shed 2 bases, with 2 bases lying between them. The germline V gene has CDR1 MDHEN and CDR2 SYDVKM.

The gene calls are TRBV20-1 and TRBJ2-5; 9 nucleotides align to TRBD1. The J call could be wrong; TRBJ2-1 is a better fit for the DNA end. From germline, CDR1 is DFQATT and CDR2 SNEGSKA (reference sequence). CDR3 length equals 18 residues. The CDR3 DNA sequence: TGCAGTGCTATCGGGACAGGGATTGGCGGGGGCAAACAAAATGAGCAGTTCTTC. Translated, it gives CSAIGTGIGGGKQNEQFF.

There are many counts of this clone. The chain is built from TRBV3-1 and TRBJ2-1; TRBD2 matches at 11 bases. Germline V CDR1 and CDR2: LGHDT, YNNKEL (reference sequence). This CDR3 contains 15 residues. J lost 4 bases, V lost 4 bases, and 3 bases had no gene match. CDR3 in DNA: TGTGCCAGCAGCCGGGGGACTAGCGGATACAATGAGCAGTTCTTC. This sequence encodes CASSRGTSGYNEQFF.

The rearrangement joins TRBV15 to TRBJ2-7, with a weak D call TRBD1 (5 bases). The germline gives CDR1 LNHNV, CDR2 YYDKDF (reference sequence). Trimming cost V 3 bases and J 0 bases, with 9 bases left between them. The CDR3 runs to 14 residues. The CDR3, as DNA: TGTGCCACCAGCAGGGGGCTGAGCTCCTACGAGCAGTACTTC. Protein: CATSRGLSSYEQYF.

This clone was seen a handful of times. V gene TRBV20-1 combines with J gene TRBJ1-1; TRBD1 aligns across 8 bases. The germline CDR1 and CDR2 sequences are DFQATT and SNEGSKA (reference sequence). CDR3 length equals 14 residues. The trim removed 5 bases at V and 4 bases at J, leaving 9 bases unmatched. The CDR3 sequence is CSAAYQGAGTEAFF. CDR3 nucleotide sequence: TGCAGTGCTGCATATCAGGGGGCGGGCACTGAAGCTTTCTTT.

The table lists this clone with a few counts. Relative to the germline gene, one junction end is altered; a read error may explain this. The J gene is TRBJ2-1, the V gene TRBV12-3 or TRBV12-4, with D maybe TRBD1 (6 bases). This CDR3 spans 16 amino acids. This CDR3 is CASRAEGHGSFNEQFF. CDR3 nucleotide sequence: TGTGCCAGCAGGGCCGAGGGACATGGGTCCTTCAATGAGCAGTTCTTC.

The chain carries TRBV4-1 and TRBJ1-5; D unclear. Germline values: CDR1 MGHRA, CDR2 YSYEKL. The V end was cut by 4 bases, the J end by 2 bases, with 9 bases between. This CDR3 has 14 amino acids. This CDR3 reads CASSLPGGNQPQHF. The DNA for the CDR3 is TGCGCCAGCAGCCTCCCGGGAGGCAATCAGCCCCAGCATTTT.

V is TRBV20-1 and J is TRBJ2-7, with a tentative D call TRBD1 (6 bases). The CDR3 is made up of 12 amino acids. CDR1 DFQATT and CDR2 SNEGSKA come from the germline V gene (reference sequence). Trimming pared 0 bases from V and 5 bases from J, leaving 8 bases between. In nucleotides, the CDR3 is TGCAGTGCTAGAGACAGGGGCAACGAGCAGTACTTC. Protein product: CSARDRGNEQYF.

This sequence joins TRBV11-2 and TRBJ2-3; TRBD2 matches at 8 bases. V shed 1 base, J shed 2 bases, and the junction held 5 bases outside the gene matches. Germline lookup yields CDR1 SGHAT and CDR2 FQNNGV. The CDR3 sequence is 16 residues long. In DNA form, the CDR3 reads TGTGCCAGCAGCTTAGGCCAGCGGGAGCACACAGATACGCAGTATTTT. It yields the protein CASSLGQREHTDTQYF.

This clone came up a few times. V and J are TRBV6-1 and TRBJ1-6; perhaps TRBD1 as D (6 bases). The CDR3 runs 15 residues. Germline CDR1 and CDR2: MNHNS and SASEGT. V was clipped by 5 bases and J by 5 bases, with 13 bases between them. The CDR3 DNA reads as TGTGCCAGCAGTTCTGAGGGGGGTAATAATTCACCCCTCCACTTT. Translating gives CASSSEGGNNSPLHF.

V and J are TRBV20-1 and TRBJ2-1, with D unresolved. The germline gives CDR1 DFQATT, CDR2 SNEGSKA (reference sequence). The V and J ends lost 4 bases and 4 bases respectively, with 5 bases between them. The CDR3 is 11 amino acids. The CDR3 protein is CSATKYNEQFF. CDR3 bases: TGCAGTGCTACCAAGTACAATGAGCAGTTCTTC.

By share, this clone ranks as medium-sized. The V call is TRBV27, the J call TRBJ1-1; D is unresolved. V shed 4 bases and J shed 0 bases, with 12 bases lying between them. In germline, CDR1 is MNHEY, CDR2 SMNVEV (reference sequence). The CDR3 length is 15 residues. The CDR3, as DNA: TGTGCCAGCAGTTCCCTGGCAGTCATGAACACTGAAGCTTTCTTT. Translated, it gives CASSSLAVMNTEAFF.

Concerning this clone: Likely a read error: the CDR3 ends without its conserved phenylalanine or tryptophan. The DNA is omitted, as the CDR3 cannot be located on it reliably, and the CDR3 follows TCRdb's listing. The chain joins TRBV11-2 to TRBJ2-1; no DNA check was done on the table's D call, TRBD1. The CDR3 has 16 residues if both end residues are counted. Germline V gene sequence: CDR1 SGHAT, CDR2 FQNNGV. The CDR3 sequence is CASTLVGTGPYNEQCI.

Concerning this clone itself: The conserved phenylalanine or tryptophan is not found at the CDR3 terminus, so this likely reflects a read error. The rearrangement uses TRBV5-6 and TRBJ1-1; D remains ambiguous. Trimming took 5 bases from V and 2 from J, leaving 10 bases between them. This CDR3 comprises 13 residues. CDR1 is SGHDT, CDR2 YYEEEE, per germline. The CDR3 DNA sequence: TGTGCCAGCAGTGCCGGGAGAAACACTGAAGCTTTCTCT. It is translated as CASSAGRNTEAFS.

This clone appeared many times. The CDR3 DNA is TGTGCCAGCAGTGAAGGCCCGGGATGGGAGACTGAAGCTTTCTTT. Its translation: CASSEGPGWETEAFF. The chain employs TRBV6-1 and TRBJ1-1; D unresolved. This CDR3 spans 15 amino acids. V lost 1 base to trimming and J lost 5 bases, with 14 bases between them. Germline-derived CDR1 and CDR2 are MNHNS and SASEGT.